Following are 29 T cell receptor beta chains from one sample sequenced in a study of T cell responses to AZD1222 COVID-19 vaccine. Method: immunoSEQ multiplex PCR; TCRdb's copy keeps in-frame clones and lacks some. The profile covers over 110,000 clones, with about 91% appearing a single time and 9.3% taken by the ten largest. Sequencing used peripheral blood, obtained 28 days after the second AZD1222 dose. Every receptor here comes from an adult who received the AZD1222 COVID-19 vaccine.

The rearrangement uses TRBV6-1 and TRBJ1-1; D is undetermined. The CDR3 length is 14 residues. Trimming took off 3 bases at V and 0 bases at J, with 8 bases between the two ends. CDR1 is MNHNS and CDR2 is SASEGT in the germline V gene. The DNA for the CDR3 is TGTGCCAGCAGTGACAGCGGGATGAACACTGAAGCTTTCTTT. Protein sequence: CASSDSGMNTEAFF.

The chain uses TRBV19 and TRBJ1-5; D is possibly TRBD1 (5 bases). This CDR3 comprises 16 residues. The germline V gene has CDR1 LNHDA and CDR2 SQIVND (reference sequence). V was trimmed by 1 base and J by 0 bases, leaving 10 bases between them. The CDR3 region is CASSIGTFDSNQPQHF. In DNA, the CDR3 is TGTGCCAGTAGTATAGGGACATTTGATAGCAATCAGCCCCAGCATTTT. The variable domain in full, completed from reference TRBV19 and TRBJ1-5, reads DGGITQSPKYLFRKEGQNVTLSCEQNLNHDAMYWYRQDPGQGLRLIYYSQIVNDFQKGDIAEGYSVSREKKESFPLTVTSAQKNPTAFYLCASSIGTFDSNQPQHFGDGTRLSIL.

CDR3 loop: CAWSNLLPYGYTF. The DNA of the CDR3 is TGTGCCTGGAGTAACCTTCTCCCATATGGCTACACCTTC. The rearrangement uses TRBV30 and TRBJ1-2; no firm D call. In germline, CDR1 is GTSNPN, CDR2 SVGIG (reference sequence). The CDR3 length is 13 residues. V was cut by 2 bases and J by 5 bases, with 12 bases left in between.

The V gene is TRBV29-1, the J gene TRBJ2-5; 7 bases are shared with TRBD1. This CDR3 is built from 13 residues. V shed 2 bases, J shed 2 bases, and the junction held 2 bases outside the gene matches. Germline V gene lookup returns CDR1 SQVTM and CDR2 ANQGSEA. The CDR3 protein is CSVEPGQQETQYF. Here the CDR3 DNA reads TGCAGCGTTGAACCGGGACAGCAAGAGACCCAGTACTTC.

V gene TRBV7-9 combines with J gene TRBJ1-1; no clear D. Trimming removed 5 bases at V and 5 bases at J, with 15 bases between. CDR1 and CDR2 from the germline V gene are SEHNR and FQNEAQ (reference sequence). The CDR3 is 14 amino acids. For the CDR3, the DNA is TGTGCCAGCAGCCTGGGTGGGCCGGGTACTGAAGCTTTCTTT. Encoded protein: CASSLGGPGTEAFF.

V and J are TRBV6-5 and TRBJ1-2; D is uncertain. Trimming stripped 5 bases from V and 1 base from J, with 14 bases between. The CDR3 covers 15 residues. Germline V gene lookup returns CDR1 MNHEY and CDR2 SVGAGI. CDR3 nucleotide sequence: TGTGCCAGCAGTCTTGGAGTCGGCAGTAACTATGGCTACACCTTC. It specifies CASSLGVGSNYGYTF.

This sequence joins TRBV2 and TRBJ1-6; a weak D match, TRBD1 (5 bases). Trimming shortened V by 3 bases and J by 10 bases, and 13 bases separated the two germline ends. CDR3 length: 14 residues. Germline V gene data show CDR1 as SNHLY and CDR2 as FYNNEI. The CDR3 DNA reads TGTGCCAGCAGTGAGCAGGGCGAGGGATCACCCCTCCACTTT. Translation: CASSEQGEGSPLHF.

The chain carries TRBV4-2 and TRBJ2-4, with D possibly TRBD1 on 6 matching bases. Germline V lookup: CDR1 LGHNA, CDR2 YNFKEQ. Trimming pared 0 bases from V and 5 bases from J, leaving 14 bases between. The CDR3 sequence is 16 residues long. DNA for the CDR3: TGTGCCAGCAGCCAAGAAATCCAGGGGTCCCAAAACATTCAGTACTTC. This translates into CASSQEIQGSQNIQYF.

The chain is built from TRBV9 and TRBJ2-3; D is possibly TRBD2 (6 bases). This CDR3 has 14 amino acids. CDR1 and CDR2 (germline): SGDLS, YYNGEE. The ends were cut back, 0 bases at V and 6 bases at J, with 11 bases in the middle. For the CDR3, the DNA is TGTGCCAGCAGCGTAGGTGCGGGGACGGATACGCAGTATTTT. This codes for CASSVGAGTDTQYF.

The chain joins TRBV6-6 to TRBJ2-2; possibly TRBD1 or TRBD2 for D (5 bases each). CDR1 is MNHNY, CDR2 SVGAGI, per germline (reference sequence). The V gene lost 4 bases and the J gene lost 2 bases, with 11 bases spanning the gap. The CDR3 contains 15 residues. In nucleotides, the CDR3 is TGTGCCAGCAGTTCCGGGACCTTAAACACCGGGGAGCTGTTTTTT. Amino acids: CASSSGTLNTGELFF.

The gene calls are TRBV6-5 and TRBJ2-2; D is undetermined. The CDR3 consists of 12 residues. Deletions cut 6 bases from V and 3 bases from J, with 5 bases between. Per the germline V gene, CDR1 is MNHEY and CDR2 is SVGAGI. The CDR3 region has the DNA TGTGCCAGCAGGAGGTACACCGGGGAGCTGTTTTTT. This gives the protein CASRRYTGELFF.

The V call is TRBV6-1, the J call TRBJ2-7; D is uncertain. The germline V gene encodes CDR1 MNHNS and CDR2 SASEGT. V lost 2 bases and J 3 bases, leaving 8 bases between the germline ends. This CDR3 comprises 13 residues. CDR3 DNA sequence: TGTGCCAGCAGTGAAAGGTCGAACTACGAGCAGTACTTC. Translating gives CASSERSNYEQYF.

The V and J genes are TRBV7-2 and TRBJ1-5; D is undetermined. The CDR3 loop spans 13 amino acids. V lost 2 bases and J lost 2, with 4 bases in between. Germline V lookup: CDR1 SGHTA, CDR2 FQGNSA. The CDR3 DNA reads as TGTGCCAGCAGCTTAAGGGGCAATCAGCCCCAGCATTTT. This gives the protein CASSLRGNQPQHF. Full variable domain (rest looked up from reference TRBV7-2 and TRBJ1-5): GAGVSQSPSNKVTEKGKDVELRCDPISGHTALYWYRQSLGQGLEFLIYFQGNSAPDKSGLPSDRFSAERTGGSVSTLTIQRTQQEDSAVYLCASSLRGNQPQHFGDGTRLSIL.

The CDR3 reads CASSPRGAVPYGYTF. The CDR3 DNA is TGTGCCAGCAGCCCAAGGGGGGCGGTGCCCTATGGCTACACCTTC. The rearrangement links TRBV7-2 to TRBJ1-2; perhaps TRBD1 as D (6 bases). Germline CDR1 and CDR2: SGHTA and FQGNSA. Trimming stripped 5 bases from V and 4 bases from J, with 17 bases between. The CDR3 has 15 residues.

This CDR3 is CASSLGAGLNQPQHF. The CDR3 nucleotides read TGTGCCAGCAGCTTGGGGGCAGGGTTGAATCAGCCCCAGCATTTT. The chain combines TRBV7-6 with TRBJ1-5; D is possibly TRBD1 (6 bases). Germline CDR1 SGHVS, CDR2 FNYEAQ. The CDR3 has 15 residues. Trimming took off 3 bases at V and 4 bases at J, with 13 bases between the two ends.

CDR3 region: CASSPTPLPYNEQFF. Written as DNA, the CDR3 is TGTGCCAGTAGTCCGACACCTCTCCCCTACAATGAGCAGTTCTTC. The chain carries TRBV19 and TRBJ2-1; D is undetermined. Germline V CDR1 and CDR2: LNHDA, SQIVND (reference sequence). V was cut by 5 bases and J by 2 bases, with 13 bases left in between. CDR3 length equals 15 residues.

The rearrangement joins TRBV2 to TRBJ1-3; TRBD1 might be the D (5 bases). With 4 bases removed from V and 0 bases from J, the gap between germline ends came to 16 bases. Germline V gives CDR1 SNHLY, CDR2 FYNNEI. CDR3 length: 17 amino acids. The CDR3 bases are TGTGCCAGCAGTGTCGCACAGGCCTTGAACTCTGGAAACACCATATATTTT. It translates to CASSVAQALNSGNTIYF. Complete variable domain (other parts from reference TRBV2 and TRBJ1-3): EPEVTQTPSHQVTQMGQEVILRCVPISNHLYFYWYRQILGQKVEFLVSFYNNEISEKSEIFDDQFSVERPDGSNFTLKIRSTKLEDSAMYFCASSVAQALNSGNTIYFGEGSWLTVV.

The rearrangement links TRBV30 to TRBJ1-2; no firm D call. V dropped 0 bases and J dropped 0 bases, with 5 bases sitting between them. The germline gives CDR1 GTSNPN, CDR2 SVGIG (reference sequence). The CDR3 is 13 amino acids. The DNA for the CDR3 is TGTGCCTGGAGTGTAGGTTCTAACTATGGCTACACCTTC. Translation gives CAWSVGSNYGYTF.

The gene calls are TRBV10-1 and TRBJ2-7, with TRBD2 matching 7 bases. The germline V gene encodes CDR1 WNHNN and CDR2 SYGVQD (reference sequence). With V trimmed by 0 bases and J by 4 bases, 6 bases remained unmatched. CDR3 length equals 15 residues. Here the CDR3 DNA reads TGCGCCAGCAGTGAGTCCGGCGGGAGTAGTTACGAGCAGTACTTC. It codes for CASSESGGSSYEQYF.

This rearrangement joins TRBV12-3 or TRBV12-4 to TRBJ1-5, with TRBD1 matching over 9 bases. The trim removed 6 bases at V and 6 bases at J, leaving 3 bases unmatched. This CDR3 comprises 13 residues. The CDR3 DNA is TGTGCCAGCAGGGGACAGGGTGGTCAGCCCCAGCATTTT. Its translation: CASRGQGGQPQHF.

The chain employs TRBV29-1 and TRBJ2-7, with D tentatively TRBD2 (5 bases). This CDR3 has 12 amino acids. Trimming removed 8 bases at V and 7 bases at J, with 18 bases between. The germline V gene has CDR1 SQVTM and CDR2 ANQGSEA. This CDR3 reads CSHVEGSGEQYF. The DNA of the CDR3 is TGCAGCCACGTAGAAGGGTCGGGAGAGCAGTACTTC.

V and J are TRBV6-5 and TRBJ2-5, with TRBD2 identical over 9 bases. Germline V gene sequence: CDR1 MNHEY, CDR2 SVGAGI. This CDR3 has 16 residues. V was clipped by 0 bases and J by 7 bases; unmatched bases: 9. CDR3 sequence (DNA): TGTGCCAGCAGTTACTCGAATAGCGGGAGACGGTTGACCCAGTACTTC. Residues: CASSYSNSGRRLTQYF.

The rearrangement links TRBV2 to TRBJ1-5; TRBD1 agrees at 9 bases. The CDR3 totals 14 residues. Per the germline V gene, CDR1 is SNHLY and CDR2 is FYNNEI. Trimming cost V 6 bases and J 5 bases; bases outside gene matches: 5. CDR3 protein: CASRVGQGYQPQHF. In DNA, the CDR3 is TGTGCCAGCAGGGTGGGACAGGGATATCAGCCCCAGCATTTT. Combining the CDR3 with reference TRBV2 and TRBJ1-5 gives the whole variable domain EPEVTQTPSHQVTQMGQEVILRCVPISNHLYFYWYRQILGQKVEFLVSFYNNEISEKSEIFDDQFSVERPDGSNFTLKIRSTKLEDSAMYFCASRVGQGYQPQHFGDGTRLSIL.

Points on this clone: The germline gene is not matched at one end of the junction; a read error may be the cause. V gene TRBV7-7 combines with J gene TRBJ2-1, with 7 positions matching TRBD2. The germline gives CDR1 SSHAT, CDR2 FNYEAQ (reference sequence). The CDR3 totals 16 residues. Written as DNA, the CDR3 is TGTGCTAGCAGCTTGGGTGACGCGGGGGACCCCAATGAGCAGTTCTTC. As protein: CASSLGDAGDPNEQFF. Using reference TRBV7-7 and TRBJ2-1 for the parts outside the CDR3, the full variable domain is GAGVSQSPRYKVTKRGQDVTLRCDPISSHATLYWYQQALGQGPEFLTYFNYEAQPDKSGLPSDRFSAERPEGSISTLTIQRTEQRDSAMYRCASSLGDAGDPNEQFFGPGTRLTVL.

The chain couples TRBV6-1 to TRBJ2-1; the D gene could be TRBD1 or TRBD2 (5 bases each). This CDR3 spans 13 amino acids. The V and J ends lost 3 bases and 9 bases respectively, with 12 bases between them. Germline CDR1 reads MNHNS; CDR2 reads SASEGT. CDR3 residues: CASSEGDQGEQFF. CDR3 DNA: TGTGCCAGCAGTGAGGGAGACCAGGGTGAGCAGTTCTTC.

The chain employs TRBV18 and TRBJ1-1; D call uncertain. CDR1 KGHSH and CDR2 LQKENI come from the germline V gene. Trimming pared 0 bases from V and 4 bases from J, leaving 12 bases between. The CDR3 is 15 amino acids. CDR3 sequence: CASSPPAGQATEAFF. DNA of the CDR3: TGTGCCAGCTCACCACCGGCAGGCCAGGCCACTGAAGCTTTCTTT.

The V and J genes are TRBV24-1 and TRBJ1-2; TRBD1 matches 7 bases. The CDR3 totals 14 residues. CDR1 and CDR2 from the germline V gene are KGHDR and SFDVKD. V was pared by 4 bases and J by 3 bases, with 4 bases of the junction left unmatched. The DNA for the CDR3 is TGTGCCACCAGTGACCGACAGGGAGACTATGGCTACACCTTC. Amino acid sequence: CATSDRQGDYGYTF.

This chain joins TRBV18 and TRBJ1-2; 11 bases align to TRBD1. Germline CDR1 is KGHSH and CDR2 is LQKENI. This CDR3 has 15 residues. V lost 3 bases, J lost 2 bases, and 2 bases stayed unmatched. The CDR3 spells CASSPGTGGNYGYTF. The DNA of the CDR3 is TGTGCCAGCTCACCCGGGACAGGGGGAAACTATGGCTACACCTTC.

The chain uses TRBV3-1 (or the pseudogene TRBV3-2) and TRBJ1-4; tentative D call: TRBD1 (5 bases). The V and J ends lost 5 bases and 8 bases respectively, with 15 bases between them. This CDR3 region has 14 residues. The V gene's germline CDR1 is LGHDT and CDR2 YNNKEL (reference sequence). CDR3 protein: CASSYRLGGEKLFF. The CDR3 nucleotides are TGTGCCAGCAGCTACAGGTTGGGAGGGGAAAAACTGTTTTTT.